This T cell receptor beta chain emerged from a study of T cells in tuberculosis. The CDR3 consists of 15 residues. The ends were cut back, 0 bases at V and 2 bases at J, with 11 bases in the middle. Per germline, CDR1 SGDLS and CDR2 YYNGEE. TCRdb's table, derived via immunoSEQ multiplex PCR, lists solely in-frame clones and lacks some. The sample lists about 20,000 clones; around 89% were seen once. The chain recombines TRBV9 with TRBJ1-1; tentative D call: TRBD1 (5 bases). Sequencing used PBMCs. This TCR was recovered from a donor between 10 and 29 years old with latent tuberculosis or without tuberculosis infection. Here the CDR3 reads CASSVAGARNTEAFF. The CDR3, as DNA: TGTGCCAGCAGCGTAGCTGGGGCGCGAAACACTGAAGCTTTCTTT.